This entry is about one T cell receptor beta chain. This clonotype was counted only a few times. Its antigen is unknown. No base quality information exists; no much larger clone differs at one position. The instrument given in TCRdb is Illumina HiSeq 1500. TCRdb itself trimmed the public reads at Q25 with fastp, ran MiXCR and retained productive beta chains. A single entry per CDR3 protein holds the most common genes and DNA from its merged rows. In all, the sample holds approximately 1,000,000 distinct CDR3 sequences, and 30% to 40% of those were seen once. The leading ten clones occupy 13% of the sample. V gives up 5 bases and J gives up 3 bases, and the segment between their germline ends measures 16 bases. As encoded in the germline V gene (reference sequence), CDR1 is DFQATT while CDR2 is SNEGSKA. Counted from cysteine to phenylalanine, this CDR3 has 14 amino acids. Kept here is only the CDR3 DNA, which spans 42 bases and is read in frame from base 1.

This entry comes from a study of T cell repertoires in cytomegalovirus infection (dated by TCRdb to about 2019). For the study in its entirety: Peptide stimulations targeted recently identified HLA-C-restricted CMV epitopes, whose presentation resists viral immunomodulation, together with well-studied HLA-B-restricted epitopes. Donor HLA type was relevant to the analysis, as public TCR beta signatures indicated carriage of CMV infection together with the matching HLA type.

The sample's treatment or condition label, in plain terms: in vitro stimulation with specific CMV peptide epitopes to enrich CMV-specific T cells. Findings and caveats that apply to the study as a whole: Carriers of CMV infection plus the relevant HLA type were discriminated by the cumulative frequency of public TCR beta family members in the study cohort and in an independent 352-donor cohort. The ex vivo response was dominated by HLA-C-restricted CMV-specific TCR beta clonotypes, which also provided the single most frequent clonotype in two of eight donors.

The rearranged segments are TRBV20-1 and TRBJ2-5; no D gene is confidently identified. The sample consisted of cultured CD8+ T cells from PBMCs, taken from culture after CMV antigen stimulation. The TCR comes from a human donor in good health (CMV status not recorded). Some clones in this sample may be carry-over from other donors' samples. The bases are TGCAGTGCTTCCAATTTGGGTGACGAAGAGACCCAGTACTTC. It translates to CSASNLGDEETQYF.